The present TCR beta chain was sequenced within a study of T cell responses to AZD1222 COVID-19 vaccine. Study results and limitations: Samples come after the peak T cell response, not at day 14. The study reported that nearly half of spike-specific TCRs target unmutated variant regions. Among AZD1222 vaccinees, only six were seropositive at baseline. Vaccine-associated CD4 TCRs spanned spike, dominant at 160-218 and 743-854.

In the case of this clone: The antigen is not known.

The data were produced by immunoSEQ multiplex PCR, yet TCRdb's version contains in-frame clones alone and is incomplete. The table includes around 130,000 clones, about 89% detected once. The sequence was obtained from an adult who received the AZD1222 COVID-19 vaccine. Sequenced here: peripheral blood, sampled 28 days after the second AZD1222 dose.

CDR3 protein: CSVVRELNTEAFF. The CDR3 nucleotides are TGCAGCGTTGTGAGGGAACTGAACACTGAAGCTTTCTTT. V is TRBV29-1 and J is TRBJ1-1; no clear D gene. V was pared by 4 bases and J by 0 bases, with 9 bases between. Germline V CDR1 and CDR2: SQVTM, ANQGSEA. The CDR3 is made up of 13 amino acids. Drawing the rest from reference TRBV29-1 and TRBJ1-1, the complete variable domain is SAVISQKPSRDICQRGTSLTIQCQVDSQVTMMFWYRQQPGQSLTLIATANQGSEATYESGFVIDKFPISRPNLTFSTLTVSNMSPEDSSIYLCSVVRELNTEAFFGQGTRLTVV.